This T cell receptor (beta chain) emerged from a study of vaccination and CD4 T cells after COVID-19. The treatment: roughly 10-day PBMC culture with coronavirus spike peptide pools or control peptides (ViraFEST assay). The CDR3 is made up of 14 amino acids. Germline V gene data show CDR1 as MNHEY and CDR2 as SVGEGT. Between the trimmed V and J ends, which lost 4 bases and 5 bases, there was a span of 14 bases. About this clonotype itself: Its specificity is not known.

Sequencing of cultured CD4+ T cell DNA used the Oncomine TCR Beta short-read assay. Via MiXCR, TCRdb re-called the PCR reads, giving one row per CDR3 protein. Of more than 20,000 distinct CDR3 sequences in the sample, around three quarters were seen once. The V call is TRBV6-2 or TRBV6-3, the J call TRBJ1-1; a weak D match, TRBD1 (5 bases). The TCR comes from a human donor who had recovered from COVID-19. Sequencing was done on a sample of CD4+ T cells from blood, cultured in vitro. This CDR3 reads CASSWVQGLTEAFF. The DNA of the CDR3 is TGTGCCAGCAGTTGGGTCCAGGGACTTACTGAAGCTTTCTTT.